The clone carrying this TCR beta chain occurred a few times. This specimen comes from a study of blood T cell repertoires in COVID-19. On the study more broadly: T cells, B-cell-depleted T cells, or PBMCs provided the cDNA or gDNA that served as material.

TCRdb's copy holds only in-frame clones and misses some; the assay was immunoSEQ multiplex PCR. The sample lists 150,000 to 200,000 clones; 92% were seen once. One Seattle source followed patients from active infection through their disease course. This CDR3 has 15 amino acids. V was clipped by 0 bases and J by 7 bases, with 10 bases between them. Germline CDR1 reads SGHTA; CDR2 reads FQGTGA. Sequencing was performed on peripheral blood. The rearrangement joins TRBV7-3 to TRBJ1-6; D is undetermined. The receptor comes from a man in his thirties or forties with COVID-19, enrolled during active disease. CDR3 loop: CASSLTSSLNSPLHF. Written as DNA, the CDR3 is TGTGCCAGCAGCTTAACTTCCAGTTTAAATTCACCCCTCCACTTT. Filled out from reference TRBV7-3 and TRBJ1-6, the complete variable domain reads GAGVSQTPSNKVTEKGKYVELRCDPISGHTALYWYRQSLGQGPEFLIYFQGTGAADDSGLPNDRFFAVRPEGSVSTLKIQRTERGDSAVYLCASSLTSSLNSPLHFGNGTRLTVT.